This T cell receptor (beta chain) emerged from a study of long-term antiretroviral therapy in people with HIV. Runs used v3.0 of the immunoSEQ assay and were done at survey level. The data were produced by immunoSEQ multiplex PCR, yet TCRdb's version contains in-frame clones alone and is incomplete. This sample has some 23,000 clones, with roughly 93% found just once. A remark on this clone: Its target is not known.

Study-wide points: Subsequent to ART, diversity was augmented yet persisted below that of transplant donor controls.

Germline-derived CDR1 and CDR2 are LNHDA and SQIVND (reference sequence). Trimming at V came to 4 bases and at J to 3 bases, leaving 2 bases not matched to a gene. The CDR3 contains 13 residues. This TCR was sampled from a woman between 40 and 50 years old with HIV. Sequenced here: unsorted PBMCs, sampled 7.6 years after starting antiretroviral therapy. The V gene is TRBV19, the J gene TRBJ2-5, with 7 nucleotides matching TRBD2. This CDR3 is CASSTTSEETQYF. In DNA form, the CDR3 reads TGTGCCAGTAGTACAACTAGCGAAGAGACCCAGTACTTC.